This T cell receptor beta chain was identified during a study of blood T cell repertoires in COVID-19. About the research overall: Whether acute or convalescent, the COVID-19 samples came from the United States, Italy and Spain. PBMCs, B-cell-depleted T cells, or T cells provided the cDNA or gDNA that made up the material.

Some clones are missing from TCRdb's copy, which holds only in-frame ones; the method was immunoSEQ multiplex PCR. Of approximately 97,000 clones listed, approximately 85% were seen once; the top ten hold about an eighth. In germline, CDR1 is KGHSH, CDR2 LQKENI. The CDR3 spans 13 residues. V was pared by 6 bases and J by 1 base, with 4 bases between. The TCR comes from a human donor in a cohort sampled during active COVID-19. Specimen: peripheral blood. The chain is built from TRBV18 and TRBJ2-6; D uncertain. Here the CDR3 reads CASSESGANVLTF. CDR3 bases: TGTGCCAGCTCGGAGTCTGGGGCCAACGTCCTGACTTTC.